These 19 T cell receptor beta chains came from one sample sequenced in a study of shared clonotypes between healthy human individuals. Sequenced by immunoSEQ multiplex PCR; TCRdb stores in-frame clones only, minus some. The sample has around 600,000 clones; approximately 97% are singletons. Sequencing input: naive CD4+ T cells sorted from blood. Subset reported: CD45RA+ positively selected. Receptors originate from a young woman in good health.

This rearrangement joins TRBV28 to TRBJ1-4, with 9 bases that match TRBD1. J gave up 8 bases and V 4 bases, and 8 bases lay outside the gene matches. CDR3 length: 15 residues. Germline CDR1 MDHEN, CDR2 SYDVKM. CDR3 coding DNA: TGTGCCAGCAGTTCTTTGGGGACAGGGAGGGAAAAACTGTTTTTT. Encoded protein: CASSSLGTGREKLFF.

The V gene is TRBV6-1, the J gene TRBJ1-2; no firm D call. Trimming removed 2 bases at V and 1 base at J, with 14 bases between. Germline CDR1 reads MNHNS; CDR2 reads SASEGT. The CDR3 covers 16 residues. CDR3 DNA sequence: TGTGCCAGCAGTGAATCTACCTCAACCCTTAACTATGGCTACACCTTC. It yields the protein CASSESTSTLNYGYTF.

This clone came up once. The CDR3 sequence: CACRGGRGGELFF. The DNA of the CDR3 is TGTGCCTGCCGAGGGGGACGGGGCGGGGAGCTGTTTTTT. The V call is TRBV30, the J call TRBJ2-2, with a possible D match to TRBD1 (6 bases). The V end lost 6 bases, the J end lost 7 bases, and 15 bases lay between the germline ends. Looked up from germline, CDR1 is GTSNPN and CDR2 is SVGIG (reference sequence). The CDR3 contains 13 residues.

The rearrangement joins TRBV5-1 to TRBJ2-1; D perhaps matches TRBD1 (6 bases). Germline lookup yields CDR1 SGHRS and CDR2 YFSETQ. V shed 1 base and J shed 2 bases, with 13 bases lying between them. This CDR3 has 16 amino acids. The CDR3 region is CASSLPGTSAYNEQFF. The DNA of the CDR3 is TGCGCCAGCAGCTTGCCCGGGACATCCGCCTACAATGAGCAGTTCTTC.

The chain joins TRBV4-1 to TRBJ2-3; D remains ambiguous. The CDR3 totals 15 residues. V lost 4 bases and J lost 0, with 11 bases in between. Germline-derived CDR1 and CDR2 are MGHRA and YSYEKL. The CDR3 is CASSLAGLSTDTQYF. The DNA for the CDR3 is TGCGCCAGCAGCCTAGCAGGCCTTAGCACAGATACGCAGTATTTT.

The chain recombines TRBV10-1 with TRBJ1-2, with 9 bases identical to TRBD1. Per the germline V gene, CDR1 is WNHNN and CDR2 is SYGVQD (reference sequence). This CDR3 has 14 residues. V lost 4 bases and J lost 3; bases outside the gene matches: 3. CDR3 nucleotide sequence: TGCGCCAGCAGTGCGGACAGGGGAGACTATGGCTACACCTTC. It specifies CASSADRGDYGYTF.

V is TRBV2 and J is TRBJ1-2; TRBD1 might be the D (5 bases). CDR3 size: 13 residues. Trimming stripped 5 bases from V and 6 bases from J, with 13 bases between. Germline V gene sequence: CDR1 SNHLY, CDR2 FYNNEI. The DNA for the CDR3 is TGTGCCAGCAGTTGGGACCGAGGGAATGGCTACACCTTC. Amino acids: CASSWDRGNGYTF. Looking up the rest from reference TRBV2 and TRBJ1-2 gives the full variable domain: EPEVTQTPSHQVTQMGQEVILRCVPISNHLYFYWYRQILGQKVEFLVSFYNNEISEKSEIFDDQFSVERPDGSNFTLKIRSTKLEDSAMYFCASSWDRGNGYTFGSGTRLTVV.

V gene TRBV5-1 combines with J gene TRBJ1-4, with 7 bases aligning to TRBD1. Germline V lookup: CDR1 SGHRS, CDR2 YFSETQ. V was clipped by 4 bases and J by 8 bases; unmatched bases: 11. The CDR3 is 15 residues long. This CDR3 reads CASSETGAATEKLFF. DNA of the CDR3: TGCGCCAGCAGCGAAACAGGGGCTGCGACCGAAAAACTGTTTTTT. The variable domain in full, completed from reference TRBV5-1 and TRBJ1-4, reads KAGVTQTPRYLIKTRGQQVTLSCSPISGHRSVSWYQQTPGQGLQFLFEYFSETQRNKGNFPGRFSGRQFSNSRSEMNVSTLELGDSALYLCASSETGAATEKLFFGSGTQLSVL.

This rearrangement joins TRBV2 to TRBJ2-3, with D perhaps TRBD1 or TRBD2 (5 bases each). V lost 2 bases, J lost 1 base, and 10 bases lay in between. The CDR3 runs 15 residues. Germline CDR1 reads SNHLY; CDR2 reads FYNNEI. Here the CDR3 DNA reads TGTGCCAGCAGTGAATTGGGGGTGGGCACAGATACGCAGTATTTT. It translates to CASSELGVGTDTQYF.

The V call is TRBV6-1, the J call TRBJ1-1, with 7 bases lining up with TRBD1. This CDR3 has 12 residues. Germline V lookup: CDR1 MNHNS, CDR2 SASEGT. Unmatched junction bases numbered 5, after V lost 6 bases and J lost 7 bases. The CDR3 sequence: CASSNRGGEAFF. Written as DNA, the CDR3 is TGTGCCAGCAGCAACAGGGGTGGTGAAGCTTTCTTT.

The rearrangement links TRBV2 to TRBJ2-5; unclear D gene. Germline CDR1 SNHLY, CDR2 FYNNEI. V dropped 4 bases and J dropped 2 bases, with 11 bases sitting between them. The CDR3 spans 14 residues. CDR3 amino acids: CASSATELQETQYF. CDR3 bases: TGTGCCAGCAGTGCGACTGAACTACAAGAGACCCAGTACTTC.

The chain combines TRBV28 with TRBJ2-3; the D gene is possibly TRBD1 (5 bases). The CDR3 is 14 residues long. The V gene lost 5 bases and the J gene lost 2 bases, with 11 bases spanning the gap. The V gene's germline CDR1 is MDHEN and CDR2 SYDVKM. The CDR3 DNA follows: TGTGCCAGCAGTCGGAGACAGAACACAGATACGCAGTATTTT. It codes for CASSRRQNTDTQYF.

J is TRBJ2-2 and V is TRBV5-4, with 8 nucleotides matching TRBD2. This CDR3 region has 17 residues. Germline V gene data show CDR1 as SGHNT and CDR2 as YYREEE (reference sequence). V lost 3 bases and J lost 4; bases outside the gene matches: 11. CDR3 nucleotide sequence: TGTGCCAGCAGCTGGGGCATCGCGGGAGGACGCACCGGGGAGCTGTTTTTT. Its protein is CASSWGIAGGRTGELFF. The full variable domain, with the rest looked up from reference TRBV5-4 and TRBJ2-2, is ETGVTQSPTHLIKTRGQQVTLRCSSQSGHNTVSWYQQALGQGPQFIFQYYREEENGRGNFPPRFSGLQFPNYSSELNVNALELDDSALYLCASSWGIAGGRTGELFFGEGSRLTVL.

In the case of this clone: This sample includes further DNA sequences coding for the same CDR3. The chain uses TRBV7-2 and TRBJ1-5; D unclear. Trimming took 1 base from V and 3 from J, leaving 4 bases between them. This CDR3 has 13 residues. The germline V gene has CDR1 SGHTA and CDR2 FQGNSA. The CDR3 protein is CASSLDSNQPQHF. In DNA form, the CDR3 reads TGTGCCAGCAGCTTAGATTCCAATCAGCCCCAGCATTTT.

The rearrangement joins TRBV5-1 to TRBJ2-1; TRBD2 aligns across 9 bases. The J segment lost 6 bases and the V segment lost 3 bases, leaving 16 bases of the junction unmatched. The CDR3 covers 18 residues. Germline V gene sequence: CDR1 SGHRS, CDR2 YFSETQ. In DNA, the CDR3 is TGCGCCAGCAGCTCCAGCGGGGGGAGCGGGGCGCGGCGCAATGAGCAGTTCTTC. Translation: CASSSSGGSGARRNEQFF.

V and J are TRBV28 and TRBJ1-2; 7 positions agree with TRBD1. V trimming: 5 bases; J trimming: 2 bases; junction bases outside the gene matches: 8. This CDR3 is built from 15 residues. Germline values: CDR1 MDHEN, CDR2 SYDVKM. The CDR3 region has the DNA TGTGCCAGCAGTACTACAGGGGACCCAAACTATGGCTACACCTTC. Translating gives CASSTTGDPNYGYTF.

The rearrangement joins TRBV5-1 to TRBJ2-2; a possible D gene is TRBD2 (6 bases). V was cut by 3 bases and J by 4 bases, with 16 bases left in between. Per germline, CDR1 SGHRS and CDR2 YFSETQ. This CDR3 region has 16 residues. CDR3 nucleotide sequence: TGCGCCAGCAGCTCCCTCGGGCAGGGAGGCACCGGGGAGCTGTTTTTT. Its protein product is CASSSLGQGGTGELFF.

The chain carries TRBV10-3 and TRBJ2-1, with 15 bases identical to TRBD2. The CDR3 covers 16 residues. After removal of 5 bases from V and 6 bases from J, the junction contained 5 bases not matched to a gene. Germline lookup yields CDR1 ENHRY and CDR2 SYGVKD. DNA for the CDR3: TGTGCCATCAGTCAAGGGACTAGCGGGAGGCGCAATGAGCAGTTCTTC. Encoded protein: CAISQGTSGRRNEQFF.

Of note for this clone: Other DNA sequences in this sample translate to the same CDR3. The chain has TRBV5-1 and TRBJ2-1; possible D gene TRBD1, 6 bases. Germline V gene lookup returns CDR1 SGHRS and CDR2 YFSETQ. This CDR3 region has 15 residues. Trimming took off 0 bases at V and 1 base at J, with 8 bases between the two ends. This chain's CDR3 is CASSLEQGSYNEQFF. The DNA of the CDR3 is TGCGCCAGCAGCTTGGAACAGGGATCCTACAATGAGCAGTTCTTC.